This TCR beta chain was captured in a study of metastatic and nonmetastatic thyroid tumors. The overall study: Repertoires were compared across blood and tumor or nodule tissue from malignant and benign thyroid patients. Broader study findings: Malignant tumors reportedly showed significantly higher TCR beta diversity than benign nodules in both blood and tumor.

This clone was seen at least ten times. No antigen is known for it. Authors' processing steps: CDR3 was compared across clinicopathological groups, and the resulting differences were used to build a distant-metastasis classifier for papillary thyroid cancer. TCRdb called clones again from the PCR reads with MiXCR. TCRdb's processing, not the authors' own work, is the source of the V and J calls. The sample shows some 33,000 clones, around 7% of them seen only once. Patients had received no treatment of any kind before thyroid surgery. The CDR3 is 17 residues long. After removal of 1 base from V and 2 bases from J, the junction contained 8 bases not matched to a gene. CDR1 PRHDT and CDR2 FYEKMQ come from the germline V gene (reference sequence).

The J gene is TRBJ1-1, the V gene TRBV13; 9 bases are shared with TRBD1. Sequenced sample: blood. The receptor's source is a female donor with papillary thyroid cancer or a benign thyroid nodule (not recorded which). Some clones in this sample may be carry-over from other donors' samples. CDR3 sequence reads: CASSLEGWTGENTEAFF. In nucleotides, the CDR3 is TGTGCCAGCAGCTTAGAAGGTTGGACAGGGGAAAACACTGAAGCTTTCTTT.